Listed below are T cell receptor beta chains from one sample, sequenced in a study of T-cell reconstitution after alpha-beta-depleted transplantation in children. TCRdb analysed the PCR reads with MiXCR anew, one entry per CDR3 protein. The table has 530,000 or so distinct CDR3 sequences, roughly 30% seen once. The input for sequencing was PBMCs, taken before TCRalphabeta/CD19-depleted stem cell transplant. Receptors were obtained from a boy younger than two with Wiskott-Aldrich syndrome, due to receive a stem cell transplant. Each CDR3 is given with its conserved first and last residue. A D gene is named only where the DNA matches it firmly. Clone size, where shown, is once, few, many, or a class for clones that have expanded.

cdr3_length: 14; clone_size: few; d_call: NA; v_call: TRBV14; j_call: TRBJ2-2; cdr3_aa: CASSQDILTGELFF; cdr3_nt: TGTGCCAGCAGCCAGGACATACTCACCGGGGAGCTGTTTTTT
cdr3_length: 16; clone_size: NA; d_call: TRBD2; v_call: TRBV7-9; j_call: TRBJ2-7; cdr3_aa: CASSARPGGGNYEQYF; cdr3_nt: TGTGCCAGCAGCGCACGGCCGGGGGGAGGGAACTACGAGCAGTACTTC
cdr3_length: 14; clone_size: few; d_call: NA; v_call: TRBV20-1; j_call: TRBJ2-4; cdr3_aa: CSAATVQSKNIQYF; cdr3_nt: TGCAGTGCTGCGACGGTACAATCCAAAAACATTCAGTACTTC
cdr3_length: 12; clone_size: NA; d_call: NA; v_call: TRBV6-5; j_call: TRBJ2-2; cdr3_aa: CASSRRTGELFF; cdr3_nt: TGTGCCAGCAGTCGGAGAACCGGGGAGCTGTTTTTT
cdr3_length: 16; clone_size: NA; d_call: NA; v_call: TRBV10-3; j_call: TRBJ2-5; cdr3_aa: CAISESVREYQETQYF; cdr3_nt: TGTGCCATCAGTGAGTCGGTGAGAGAGTACCAAGAGACCCAGTACTTC
cdr3_length: 20; clone_size: NA; d_call: TRBD2; v_call: TRBV24-1; j_call: TRBJ2-6; cdr3_aa: CATSDPPGVAGSSGANVLTF; cdr3_nt: TGTGCCACCAGTGACCCCCCTGGGGTAGCGGGGAGCTCTGGGGCCAACGTCCTGACTTTC
cdr3_length: 16; clone_size: NA; d_call: TRBD2; v_call: TRBV5-1; j_call: TRBJ2-3; cdr3_aa: CASSLSSGSLTDTQYF; cdr3_nt: TGCGCCAGCAGCTTGTCTAGCGGGAGTCTGACAGATACGCAGTATTTT
cdr3_length: 17; clone_size: few; d_call: TRBD2; v_call: TRBV5-1; j_call: TRBJ2-5; cdr3_aa: CASSTGTSGAYQETQYF; cdr3_nt: TGCGCCAGCAGCACCGGGACTAGCGGGGCGTACCAAGAGACCCAGTACTTC
cdr3_length: 16; clone_size: NA; d_call: NA; v_call: TRBV5-1; j_call: TRBJ2-1; cdr3_aa: CASSLFRQTRDNEQFF; cdr3_nt: TGCGCCAGCAGCTTGTTCAGGCAAACCCGAGACAATGAGCAGTTCTTC
cdr3_length: 16; clone_size: NA; d_call: TRBD2; v_call: TRBV6-1; j_call: TRBJ2-1; cdr3_aa: CASSLYSAGGNNEQFF; cdr3_nt: TGTGCCAGCAGTCTGTATTCAGCGGGAGGGAACAATGAGCAGTTCTTC
cdr3_length: 15; clone_size: NA; d_call: TRBD2; v_call: TRBV20-1; j_call: TRBJ2-7; cdr3_aa: CSAKSLAGPSYEQYF; cdr3_nt: TGCAGTGCTAAGTCCCTAGCGGGGCCCTCCTACGAGCAGTACTTC
cdr3_length: 13; clone_size: NA; d_call: NA; v_call: TRBV5-5; j_call: TRBJ2-5; cdr3_aa: CASSIGHLETQYF; cdr3_nt: TGTGCCAGCAGCATCGGACACTTAGAGACCCAGTACTTC
cdr3_length: 14; clone_size: few; d_call: NA; v_call: TRBV6-1; j_call: TRBJ1-6; cdr3_aa: CASSPGLGNSPLHF; cdr3_nt: TGTGCCAGCAGCCCTGGACTGGGGAATTCACCCCTCCACTTT
cdr3_length: 15; clone_size: few; d_call: TRBD2; v_call: TRBV5-1; j_call: TRBJ2-5; cdr3_aa: CASSAGLAGSETQYF; cdr3_nt: TGCGCCAGCAGCGCGGGACTAGCGGGATCGGAGACCCAGTACTTC
cdr3_length: 12; clone_size: few; d_call: NA; v_call: TRBV20-1; j_call: TRBJ1-1; cdr3_aa: CSARDWNTEAFF; cdr3_nt: TGCAGTGCTAGAGACTGGAACACTGAAGCTTTCTTT
cdr3_length: 13; clone_size: NA; d_call: NA; v_call: TRBV5-6; j_call: TRBJ2-3; cdr3_aa: CASSFFVEDTQYF; cdr3_nt: TGTGCCAGCAGCTTTTTTGTCGAGGATACGCAGTATTTT
cdr3_length: 11; clone_size: NA; d_call: NA; v_call: TRBV9; j_call: TRBJ2-7; cdr3_aa: CAAGRRHEQYF; cdr3_nt: TGTGCCGCCGGCCGTCGGCACGAGCAGTACTTC
cdr3_length: 15; clone_size: few; d_call: TRBD1; v_call: TRBV5-8; j_call: TRBJ2-1; cdr3_aa: CASSLGDSVNNEQFF; cdr3_nt: TGTGCCAGCAGCTTGGGGGACAGCGTAAACAATGAGCAGTTCTTC
cdr3_length: 17; clone_size: few; d_call: TRBD2; v_call: TRBV9; j_call: TRBJ2-7; cdr3_aa: CASSPGVSGRDNYEQYF; cdr3_nt: TGTGCCAGCAGCCCCGGTGTTAGCGGGAGGGATAACTACGAGCAGTACTTC
cdr3_length: 16; clone_size: NA; d_call: TRBD2; v_call: TRBV5-1; j_call: TRBJ2-2; cdr3_aa: CASSKREVPMAGELFF; cdr3_nt: TGCGCCAGCAGCAAGCGGGAGGTCCCGATGGCCGGGGAGCTGTTTTTT
cdr3_length: 15; clone_size: NA; d_call: TRBD1; v_call: TRBV12-3/TRBV12-4; j_call: TRBJ2-5; cdr3_aa: CASSLEQGGRETQYF; cdr3_nt: TGTGCCAGCAGTTTAGAACAGGGGGGTAGAGAGACCCAGTACTTC
cdr3_length: 16; clone_size: NA; d_call: TRBD1; v_call: TRBV5-1; j_call: TRBJ2-1; cdr3_aa: CASSWGGQGSYNEQFF; cdr3_nt: TGCGCCAGCAGCTGGGGTGGACAGGGCTCCTACAATGAGCAGTTCTTC
cdr3_length: 15; clone_size: few; d_call: TRBD2; v_call: TRBV5-1; j_call: TRBJ2-2; cdr3_aa: CASSSSGTSDGELFF; cdr3_nt: TGCGCCAGCAGCTCCTCCGGGACTAGCGACGGGGAGCTGTTTTTT
cdr3_length: 13; clone_size: NA; d_call: NA; v_call: TRBV5-1; j_call: TRBJ1-6; cdr3_aa: CASQESWDSPLHF; cdr3_nt: TGCGCCAGCCAGGAATCTTGGGATTCACCCCTCCACTTT
cdr3_length: 15; clone_size: NA; d_call: TRBD2; v_call: TRBV12-3/TRBV12-4; j_call: TRBJ2-1; cdr3_aa: CASRGAGGLVNEQFF; cdr3_nt: TGTGCCAGCAGGGGAGCGGGAGGCCTTGTTAATGAGCAGTTCTTC
cdr3_length: 14; clone_size: NA; d_call: TRBD1; v_call: TRBV13; j_call: TRBJ2-3; cdr3_aa: CASSVGQGTDTQYF; cdr3_nt: TGTGCCAGCAGCGTCGGACAGGGCACAGATACGCAGTATTTT
cdr3_length: 15; clone_size: NA; d_call: NA; v_call: TRBV20-1; j_call: TRBJ2-1; cdr3_aa: CSARAADRTYNEQFF; cdr3_nt: TGCAGTGCTAGGGCCGCAGACCGCACGTACAATGAGCAGTTCTTC
cdr3_length: 14; clone_size: NA; d_call: NA; v_call: TRBV7-9; j_call: TRBJ1-2; cdr3_aa: CASSFAGGSPGYTF; cdr3_nt: TGTGCCAGCAGCTTCGCCGGGGGGAGTCCGGGCTACACCTTC
cdr3_length: 15; clone_size: few; d_call: NA; v_call: TRBV4-1; j_call: TRBJ1-2; cdr3_aa: CASSQEAVGGGGYTF; cdr3_nt: TGCGCCAGCAGCCAAGAAGCCGTTGGGGGGGGAGGCTACACCTTC
cdr3_length: 15; clone_size: NA; d_call: TRBD2; v_call: TRBV20-1; j_call: TRBJ2-2; cdr3_aa: CSARGSGSPTGELFF; cdr3_nt: TGCAGTGCTAGAGGTAGCGGGAGTCCCACCGGGGAGCTGTTTTTT
cdr3_length: 14; clone_size: few; d_call: NA; v_call: TRBV30; j_call: TRBJ2-5; cdr3_aa: CAGGLDGRQETQYF; cdr3_nt: TGTGCGGGGGGCTTGGACGGGAGACAAGAGACCCAGTACTTC
cdr3_length: 12; clone_size: few; d_call: NA; v_call: TRBV5-1; j_call: TRBJ2-7; cdr3_aa: CASSFKGGEQYF; cdr3_nt: TGCGCCAGCAGCTTTAAGGGAGGCGAGCAGTACTTC
cdr3_length: 14; clone_size: few; d_call: TRBD1; v_call: TRBV5-1; j_call: TRBJ2-2; cdr3_aa: CASRGGANTGELFF; cdr3_nt: TGCGCCAGCCGAGGGGGCGCGAACACCGGGGAGCTGTTTTTT
cdr3_length: 14; clone_size: few; d_call: NA; v_call: TRBV7-9; j_call: TRBJ2-2; cdr3_aa: CASSLWVGTGELFF; cdr3_nt: TGTGCCAGCAGCTTATGGGTTGGCACCGGGGAGCTGTTTTTT
cdr3_length: 11; clone_size: few; d_call: NA; v_call: TRBV28; j_call: TRBJ2-1; cdr3_aa: CASSYSGEQFF; cdr3_nt: TGTGCCAGCAGCTATTCGGGTGAGCAGTTCTTC
cdr3_length: 16; clone_size: NA; d_call: TRBD2; v_call: TRBV5-1; j_call: TRBJ2-1; cdr3_aa: CASRSGGANSYNEQFF; cdr3_nt: TGCGCCAGCAGGAGCGGGGGGGCCAACTCCTACAATGAGCAGTTCTTC
cdr3_length: 14; clone_size: NA; d_call: NA; v_call: TRBV20-1; j_call: TRBJ1-3; cdr3_aa: CSAVDRRTGNTIYF; cdr3_nt: TGCAGTGCCGTGGACCGAAGGACTGGAAACACCATATATTTT
cdr3_length: 15; clone_size: few; d_call: TRBD2; v_call: TRBV12-3/TRBV12-4; j_call: TRBJ2-7; cdr3_aa: CASTREVAPTGEQYF; cdr3_nt: TGTGCCAGCACCCGGGAGGTGGCGCCAACGGGCGAGCAGTACTTC
cdr3_length: 13; clone_size: few; d_call: NA; v_call: TRBV27; j_call: TRBJ2-7; cdr3_aa: CASSFWAGYEQYF; cdr3_nt: TGTGCCAGCAGTTTTTGGGCGGGCTACGAGCAGTACTTC
cdr3_length: 13; clone_size: few; d_call: TRBD1; v_call: TRBV6-2/TRBV6-3; j_call: TRBJ2-5; cdr3_aa: CASSYQGAETQYF; cdr3_nt: TGTGCCAGCAGTTACCAGGGGGCAGAGACCCAGTACTTC
cdr3_length: 17; clone_size: NA; d_call: TRBD2; v_call: TRBV20-1; j_call: TRBJ2-3; cdr3_aa: CSASPLAGASITDTQYF; cdr3_nt: TGCAGTGCTAGTCCACTAGCGGGAGCTTCCATCACAGATACGCAGTATTTT
cdr3_length: 14; clone_size: NA; d_call: TRBD2; v_call: TRBV20-1; j_call: TRBJ2-1; cdr3_aa: CSGLPGTSNNEQFF; cdr3_nt: TGCAGTGGTCTCCCAGGGACTAGCAACAATGAGCAGTTCTTC
cdr3_length: 13; clone_size: NA; d_call: TRBD1; v_call: TRBV14; j_call: TRBJ2-7; cdr3_aa: CASSRTGTGSKNF; cdr3_nt: TGTGCCAGCAGCCGTACCGGGACAGGGTCGAAGAACTTC
cdr3_length: 12; clone_size: few; d_call: NA; v_call: TRBV19; j_call: TRBJ1-5; cdr3_aa: CASRWGDQPQHF; cdr3_nt: TGTGCCAGTAGATGGGGGGATCAGCCCCAGCATTTT
cdr3_length: 14; clone_size: NA; d_call: TRBD1; v_call: TRBV20-1; j_call: TRBJ2-7; cdr3_aa: CSAPPGTGGYEQYF; cdr3_nt: TGCAGTGCCCCACCCGGGACAGGGGGTTACGAGCAGTACTTC
cdr3_length: 20; clone_size: NA; d_call: TRBD2; v_call: TRBV4-1; j_call: TRBJ2-3; cdr3_aa: CASSEGVLAGNTASTDTQYF; cdr3_nt: TGCGCCAGCAGCGAAGGCGTCCTAGCGGGCAACACCGCTAGCACAGATACGCAGTATTTT
cdr3_length: 17; clone_size: NA; d_call: TRBD2; v_call: TRBV5-1; j_call: TRBJ2-1; cdr3_aa: CASSLAGLAISYNEQFF; cdr3_nt: TGCGCCAGCAGCTTGGCCGGACTAGCGATTTCCTACAATGAGCAGTTCTTC
cdr3_length: 19; clone_size: NA; d_call: TRBD2; v_call: TRBV20-1; j_call: TRBJ2-3; cdr3_aa: CSARDSGLAGGPHTDTQYF; cdr3_nt: TGCAGTGCTAGAGACTCAGGACTAGCGGGAGGGCCGCACACAGATACGCAGTATTTT
cdr3_length: 13; clone_size: few; d_call: NA; v_call: TRBV29-1; j_call: TRBJ1-1; cdr3_aa: CSVVSSMRTEAFF; cdr3_nt: TGCAGCGTTGTTTCCTCGATGAGGACTGAAGCTTTCTTT
cdr3_length: 16; clone_size: few; d_call: TRBD2; v_call: TRBV2; j_call: TRBJ2-7; cdr3_aa: CASSARSSGRGYEQYF; cdr3_nt: TGTGCCAGCAGCGCACGATCTAGCGGGAGAGGGTACGAGCAGTACTTC
cdr3_length: 16; clone_size: NA; d_call: NA; v_call: TRBV5-1; j_call: TRBJ2-7; cdr3_aa: CASSLVSWGLPDEQYF; cdr3_nt: TGCGCCAGCAGCTTGGTGAGCTGGGGACTTCCCGACGAGCAGTACTTC
cdr3_length: 13; clone_size: NA; d_call: NA; v_call: TRBV20-1; j_call: TRBJ1-1; cdr3_aa: CSAYRVSATEAFF; cdr3_nt: TGCAGTGCTTACAGGGTGTCGGCCACTGAAGCTTTCTTT
cdr3_length: 17; clone_size: NA; d_call: TRBD1; v_call: TRBV27; j_call: TRBJ2-1; cdr3_aa: CASSLSRRTGAYNEQFF; cdr3_nt: TGTGCCAGCAGTTTATCCCGTAGGACAGGGGCCTACAATGAGCAGTTCTTC
cdr3_length: 15; clone_size: few; d_call: NA; v_call: TRBV5-1; j_call: TRBJ2-1; cdr3_aa: CASTRDRSSYNEQFF; cdr3_nt: TGCGCCAGCACCAGGGACCGCAGCTCCTACAATGAGCAGTTCTTC
cdr3_length: 21; clone_size: few; d_call: TRBD2; v_call: TRBV3-1; j_call: TRBJ2-2; cdr3_aa: CASSQGPGLAGVASNTGELFF; cdr3_nt: TGTGCCAGCAGCCAAGGGCCGGGACTAGCGGGAGTAGCGTCGAACACCGGGGAGCTGTTTTTT
cdr3_length: 13; clone_size: few; d_call: NA; v_call: TRBV3-1; j_call: TRBJ2-7; cdr3_aa: CASSHQGGHEQYF; cdr3_nt: TGTGCCAGCAGCCACCAGGGGGGCCACGAGCAGTACTTC
cdr3_length: 16; clone_size: NA; d_call: TRBD2; v_call: TRBV19; j_call: TRBJ2-4; cdr3_aa: CASTSRGLAGENIQYF; cdr3_nt: TGTGCCAGTACCTCACGGGGACTAGCGGGAGAAAACATTCAGTACTTC
cdr3_length: 20; clone_size: few; d_call: TRBD2; v_call: TRBV4-2; j_call: TRBJ2-3; cdr3_aa: CASSYRFWAGAPVATDTQYF; cdr3_nt: TGTGCCAGCAGTTACCGCTTTTGGGCGGGAGCCCCCGTAGCCACAGATACGCAGTATTTT
cdr3_length: 14; clone_size: NA; d_call: TRBD1; v_call: TRBV9; j_call: TRBJ2-1; cdr3_aa: CASSADRGKNEQFF; cdr3_nt: TGTGCCAGCAGCGCCGACAGGGGCAAAAATGAGCAGTTCTTC
cdr3_length: 13; clone_size: NA; d_call: NA; v_call: TRBV19; j_call: TRBJ2-1; cdr3_aa: CASSRWRGNEQFF; cdr3_nt: TGTGCCAGTAGCCGGTGGCGGGGCAATGAGCAGTTCTTC